Listed here is a single T cell receptor (beta chain). Its antigen is not known. This table comes from immunoSEQ multiplex PCR, and its TCRdb copy is limited to in-frame clones, with some not included. The repertoire holds some 140,000 clones, with 80% to 85% as singletons. The data stem from a study of cytotoxic CD8 clonotypes in ibrutinib-treated CLL. Findings and caveats of the study: Sampling times, which were not matched between the groups, differed between sustained-remission patients and progressing patients.

The TCR sequence derives from a human donor with chronic lymphocytic leukemia. The sequences come from PBMCs, collected after 24 months of ibrutinib treatment.

Written as DNA, the CDR3 is TGTGCCAGCAGCCCGAGAGGCGTTTCGGGCGGGGAGCTGTTTTTT. Translation: CASSPRGVSGGELFF. This chain connects TRBV11-2 to TRBJ2-2; D unclear. The CDR3 covers 15 residues. Germline CDR1 and CDR2: SGHAT and FQNNGV. V lost 5 bases, J lost 7 bases, and 17 bases lay in between.